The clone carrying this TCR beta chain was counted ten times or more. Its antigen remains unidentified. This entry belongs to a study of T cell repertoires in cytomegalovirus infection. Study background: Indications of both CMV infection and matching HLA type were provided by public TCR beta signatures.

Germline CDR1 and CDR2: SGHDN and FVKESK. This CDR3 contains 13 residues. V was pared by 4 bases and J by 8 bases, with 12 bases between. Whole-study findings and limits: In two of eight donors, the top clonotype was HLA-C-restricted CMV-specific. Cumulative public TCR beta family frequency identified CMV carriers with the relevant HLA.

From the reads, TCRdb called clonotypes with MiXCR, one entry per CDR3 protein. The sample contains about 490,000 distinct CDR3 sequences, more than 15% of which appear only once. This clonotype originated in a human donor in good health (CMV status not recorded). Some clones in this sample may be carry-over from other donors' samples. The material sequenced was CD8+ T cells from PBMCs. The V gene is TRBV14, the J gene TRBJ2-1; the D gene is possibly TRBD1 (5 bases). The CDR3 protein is CASSLRDSDEQFF. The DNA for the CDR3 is TGTGCCAGCAGCCTCAGGGATTCGGATGAGCAGTTCTTC.